This TCR beta chain was retrieved from a study of T cells in Graves' hyperthyroidism and ophthalmopathy. Study observations and caveats: Model-based prediction identified ophthalmopathy a median approximately 6 months prior to its onset. Most thyroid clonotypes expanded above 0.001 were also detected in blood.

Of note for this clonotype: What it binds is unknown.

RNA transcripts gave rise to amplified TCR beta CDR3 regions. Using the HTBI primer set, a first-round RT-PCR was run on the TCR CDR3. Via MiXCR, TCRdb re-called the multiplex PCR reads, giving one row per CDR3 protein. The sample holds 300,000 to 400,000 distinct CDR3 sequences; approximately 17% are singletons and the top ten take 40%. The CDR3 length is 14 residues. Germline assignment: CDR1 LNHDA and CDR2 SQIVND (reference sequence). The V gene lost 3 bases and the J gene lost 9 bases, with 12 bases spanning the gap. Under 3 months was the duration of disease in ophthalmopathy patients, who also had a Clinical Activity Score of at least 3 and a NOSPECS grade of at least 4. Each diagnosis was grounded in clinical symptoms, serum thyroxine and TRAb, thyroid ultrasound, and orbital computed tomography.

The chain is built from TRBV19 and TRBJ1-6, with D hard to call. The sequence was collected from a man between 18 and 29 years old with Graves' ophthalmopathy. The specimen sequenced was blood. The CDR3 DNA sequence: TGTGCCAGTAGTATTGTCGGATCCCCTTCACCCCTCCACTTT. Amino acids: CASSIVGSPSPLHF.